This T cell receptor (beta chain) was captured in a study of T cells in Graves' hyperthyroidism and ophthalmopathy. J lost 4 bases, V lost 4 bases, and 2 bases had no gene match. The CDR3 extends over 13 amino acids. CDR1 and CDR2 (germline): LGHDT, YNNKEL (reference sequence). The sample holds many counts of this clonotype. RNA transcripts gave rise to amplified TCR beta CDR3 regions. In the first-round RT-PCR of the TCR CDR3, the HTBI primer set was used. TCRdb used MiXCR to reprocess the multiplex PCR reads, holding one entry per CDR3 protein. The sample lists 250,000 or so distinct CDR3 sequences; approximately 16% were seen once. Criteria for exclusion of patients were uncontrolled infection, other autoimmune disease, pregnancy or lactation. The diagnoses drew upon clinical symptoms, serum thyroxine and TRAb, thyroid ultrasound and orbital computed tomography. Blood was drawn at first hyperthyroidism diagnosis, before any ophthalmopathy symptoms.

This sequence was found in a woman in her forties or fifties with Graves' hyperthyroidism that later progressed to Graves' ophthalmopathy. The sequenced material came from blood. The chain couples TRBV3-1 to TRBJ2-7; 9 nucleotides match TRBD2. This chain's CDR3 is CASSRTSAYEQYF. The CDR3 nucleotides read TGTGCCAGCAGCCGGACTAGCGCTTACGAGCAGTACTTC.